The sequence of this TCR beta chain was determined in a study of T cell changes during pregnancy in multiple sclerosis (dated by TCRdb to between 2018 and 2021). Regarding the research as a whole: The study examined how the T cell repertoire changed over the course of pregnancy in women with multiple sclerosis.

Library method: the immunoSEQ multiplex PCR assay. TCRdb provides this immuneACCESS table in a form limited to in-frame rearrangements. Some clones are lacking; in checked studies, under half of them reflect an unresolved V gene, and why the rest are absent is not known. This sample lists under 75,000 clones; approximately 91% were detected once. The ten biggest clones cover 2.3% of the sample. This clone was recorded once. Its antigen specificity is not known. Base quality data are lacking; no much larger clone is found one base away. Material: peripheral blood, obtained in the first trimester of pregnancy. The receptor comes from a female donor with multiple sclerosis, enrolled in a pregnancy study.

CDR3 protein: CASSLNRQGRSVEPEAFF. The bases read TGTGCCAGCAGCTTGAATAGGCAGGGTAGGTCGGTTGAGCCTGAAGCTTTCTTT. The chain is made from TRBV5-5 and TRBJ1-1, with a weak D call of TRBD1 (5 bases match). V was cut back by 1 base and J by 6 bases, leaving a gap of 25 bases between them. The germline V gene (reference sequence) supplies CDR1 SGHKS and CDR2 YYEKEE. There are 18 amino acids in the CDR3, from cysteine to phenylalanine inclusive. Only the CDR3 portion is preserved as DNA: 54 bases, with reading frame beginning at the first base.